One T cell receptor beta chain is described in this entry. Its matching antigen is unknown. The germline gives CDR1 KGHSH, CDR2 LQKENI. This CDR3 has 16 residues. J gave up 4 bases and V 3 bases, and 4 bases lay outside the gene matches. The sample belongs to a study of T cell responses to AZD1222 COVID-19 vaccine. Data came from immunoSEQ multiplex PCR; TCRdb stores just in-frame clones and leaves some out. The table records 85,000 to 90,000 clones, 85% to 90% of them present only once. General observations from the study: Spike-specific TCRs gained breadth and depth after people received two AZD1222 doses. Vaccine-related CD4 TCRs covered spike, predominating at 160-218 and 743-854. Clonal diversity was possibly underestimated, and the donors were mostly white British, with more females.

The rearrangement uses TRBV18 and TRBJ2-1; 12 bases map to TRBD2. The sequence was obtained from an adult who received the AZD1222 COVID-19 vaccine. Sequencing was performed on peripheral blood, taken 28 days after the second AZD1222 dose. CDR3 region: CASSPLTSGGYNEQFF. In nucleotides, the CDR3 is TGTGCCAGCTCACCTCTGACTAGCGGGGGATACAATGAGCAGTTCTTC. Combining the CDR3 with reference TRBV18 and TRBJ2-1 gives the whole variable domain NAGVMQNPRHLVRRRGQEARLRCSPMKGHSHVYWYRQLPEEGLKFMVYLQKENIIDESGMPKERFSAEFPKEGPSILRIQQVVRGDSAAYFCASSPLTSGGYNEQFFGPGTRLTVL.